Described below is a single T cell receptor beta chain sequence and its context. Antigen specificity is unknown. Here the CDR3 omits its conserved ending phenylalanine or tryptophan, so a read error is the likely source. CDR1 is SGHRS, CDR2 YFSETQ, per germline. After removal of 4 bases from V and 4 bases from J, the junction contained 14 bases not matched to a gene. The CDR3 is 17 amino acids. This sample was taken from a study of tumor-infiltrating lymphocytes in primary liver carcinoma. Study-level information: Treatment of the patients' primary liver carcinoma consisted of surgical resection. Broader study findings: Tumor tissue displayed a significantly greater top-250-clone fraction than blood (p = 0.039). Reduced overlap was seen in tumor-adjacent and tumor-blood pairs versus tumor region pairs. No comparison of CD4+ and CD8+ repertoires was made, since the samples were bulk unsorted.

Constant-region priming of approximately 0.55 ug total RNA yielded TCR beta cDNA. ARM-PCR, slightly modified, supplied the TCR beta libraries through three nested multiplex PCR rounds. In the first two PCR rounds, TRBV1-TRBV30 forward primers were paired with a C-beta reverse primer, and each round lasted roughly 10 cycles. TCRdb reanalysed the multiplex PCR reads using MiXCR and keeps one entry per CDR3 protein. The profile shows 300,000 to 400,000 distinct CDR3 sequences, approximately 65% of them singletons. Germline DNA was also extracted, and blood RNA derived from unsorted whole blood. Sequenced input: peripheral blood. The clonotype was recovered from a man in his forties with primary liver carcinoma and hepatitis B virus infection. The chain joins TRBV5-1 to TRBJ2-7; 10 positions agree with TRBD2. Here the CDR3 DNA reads TGCGCCAGCAGCCCTGGTCGAGCGGGAGGGCCGAATTACGAGCAGTACCTC. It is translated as CASSPGRAGGPNYEQYL.